The entry below gives a single T cell receptor (beta chain) sequence along with its context. V lost 0 bases and J lost 5, with 8 bases in between. This CDR3 is built from 13 residues. Germline-derived CDR1 and CDR2 are SGHAT and FQNNGV. Only in-frame clones appear in the TCRdb table, and some are missing; sequencing was by immunoSEQ multiplex PCR. Among hundreds of thousands of clones listed, 70% to 90% were seen once. The data derive from a study of blood T cell repertoires in COVID-19. This sequence originates from a woman in her 30s with COVID-19, enrolled during active disease. This chain joins TRBV11-2 and TRBJ2-7; tentatively, D is TRBD2 (5 bases). Sequencing used peripheral blood. DNA of the CDR3: TGTGCCAGCAGCTTAGAAAGAGGGAACGAGCAGTACTTC. This codes for CASSLERGNEQYF.